Following are 4 T cell receptor beta chains from one sample sequenced in a study of breast tumors, draining lymph nodes, adjacent tissues. TCRdb analysed the multiplex PCR reads with MiXCR anew, one entry per CDR3 protein. The data show 21,000 or so distinct CDR3 sequences, with roughly 40% seen just once and roughly 25% held by the top ten. The material sequenced was breast tumor tissue. The receptor set was obtained from a female donor with breast cancer. Some clones in this sample may be carry-over from other donors' samples.

This clonotype is classed as medium-sized (0.01 to 0.1%). The chain has TRBV25-1 and TRBJ1-6, with D possibly matching TRBD1 (6 bases). Trimming left V 3 bases short and J 4 bases short, with 13 bases between. The CDR3 covers 16 residues. Germline assignment: CDR1 MGHDK and CDR2 SYGVNS. The CDR3 spells CASSDATGTYNSPLHF. In DNA form, the CDR3 reads TGTGCCAGCAGTGATGCAACAGGGACTTATAATTCACCCCTCCACTTT.

V usage is TRBV29-1 and J usage is TRBJ2-1, with 9 bases identical to TRBD2. V lost 8 bases to trimming and J lost 7 bases; unmatched junction nucleotides: 9. Germline CDR1 reads SQVTM; CDR2 reads ANQGSEA. There are 13 residues in the CDR3. The CDR3: CSTEREAGNEQFF. DNA of the CDR3: TGCAGCACGGAGCGGGAGGCGGGGAATGAGCAGTTCTTC.

V is TRBV7-2 and J is TRBJ1-1; D possibly corresponds to TRBD1 (5 bases). Germline CDR1 is SGHTA and CDR2 is FQGNSA. There are 17 residues in the CDR3. V was clipped by 1 base and J by 9 bases, with 24 bases between them. In nucleotides, the CDR3 is TGTGCCAGCAGCTTAGGGTACGCGGGGGTAAAGACGGAGAAAGCTTTCTTT. Its translation is CASSLGYAGVKTEKAFF.

The rearrangement links TRBV2 to TRBJ1-1; D is perhaps TRBD1 (6 bases). Germline V gene data show CDR1 as SNHLY and CDR2 as FYNNEI. CDR3 size: 16 residues. The V end lost 7 bases, the J end lost 4 bases, and 22 bases lay between the germline ends. CDR3 sequence: CASMVVGRGRGTEAFF. CDR3 sequence (DNA): TGTGCCAGCATGGTGGTGGGCAGGGGCCGCGGCACTGAAGCTTTCTTT.